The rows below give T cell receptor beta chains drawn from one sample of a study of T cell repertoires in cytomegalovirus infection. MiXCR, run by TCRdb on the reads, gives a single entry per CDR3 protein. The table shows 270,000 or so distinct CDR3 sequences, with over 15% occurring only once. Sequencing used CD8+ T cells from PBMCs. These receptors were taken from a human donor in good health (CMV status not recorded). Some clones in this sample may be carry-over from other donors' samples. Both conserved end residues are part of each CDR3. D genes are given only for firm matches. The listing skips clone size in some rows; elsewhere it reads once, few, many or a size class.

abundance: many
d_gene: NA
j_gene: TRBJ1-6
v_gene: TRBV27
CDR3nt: TGTGCCAGCAGTTGGTCGGGGGCTTGGAATTCACCCCTCCACTTT
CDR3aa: CASSWSGAWNSPLHF

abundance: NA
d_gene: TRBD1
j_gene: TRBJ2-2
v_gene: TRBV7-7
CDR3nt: TGTGCTAGCAGCGTGTCGATTGGGACAGGGGAAACCGGGGAGCTGTTTTTT
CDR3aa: CASSVSIGTGETGELFF

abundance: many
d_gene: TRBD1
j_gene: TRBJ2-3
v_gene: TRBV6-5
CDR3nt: TGTGCCAGCAGTTACTCGTCATTCCAGGGGGCTACAGGGGATACGCAGTATTTT
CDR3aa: CASSYSSFQGATGDTQYF

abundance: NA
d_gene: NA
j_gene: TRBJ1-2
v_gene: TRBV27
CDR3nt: TGTGCCAGCAGCGGCGGACAGCTCTATGGCTACACCTTC
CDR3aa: CASSGGQLYGYTF

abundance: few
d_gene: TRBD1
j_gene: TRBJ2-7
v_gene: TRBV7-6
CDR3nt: TGTGCCAGCAGCTCACCGGGACAGGGCGGCGAGCAGTACTTC
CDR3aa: CASSSPGQGGEQYF

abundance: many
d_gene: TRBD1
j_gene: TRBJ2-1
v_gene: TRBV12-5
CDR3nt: TGTGCTAGCAGTTTCAGGGGGAGTGAGCAGTTCTTC
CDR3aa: CASSFRGSEQFF

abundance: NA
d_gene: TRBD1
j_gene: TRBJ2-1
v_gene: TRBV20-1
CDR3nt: TGCAGTGCTAGAGACTACAGGGGGCAGAGGAATGAGCAGTTCTTC
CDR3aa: CSARDYRGQRNEQFF

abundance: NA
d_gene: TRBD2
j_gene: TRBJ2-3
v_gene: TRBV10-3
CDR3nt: TGTGCCATCAGTGAGAAGGCCAGCGGGGGGCCCCCAGATACGCAGTATTTT
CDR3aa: CAISEKASGGPPDTQYF

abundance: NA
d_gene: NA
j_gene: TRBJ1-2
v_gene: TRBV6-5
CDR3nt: TGTGCCAGCAGTTCCTCACTGACAAACGCAGGGGACTACACCTTC
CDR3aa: CASSSSLTNAGDYTF

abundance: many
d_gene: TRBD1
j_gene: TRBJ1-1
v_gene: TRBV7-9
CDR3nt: TGTGCCAGCAGCGCGGGGGACAGGGGTATGAACACTGAAGCTTTCTTT
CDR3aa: CASSAGDRGMNTEAFF

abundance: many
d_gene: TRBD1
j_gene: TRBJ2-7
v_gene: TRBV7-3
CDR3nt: TGTGCCAGCAGCCCACAGGGGATGATGAACGAGCAGTACTTC
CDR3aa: CASSPQGMMNEQYF

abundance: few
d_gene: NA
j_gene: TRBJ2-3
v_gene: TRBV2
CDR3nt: TGTGCCAGCAGTGGGGGAATAGCTCCAGATACGCAGTATTTT
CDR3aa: CASSGGIAPDTQYF

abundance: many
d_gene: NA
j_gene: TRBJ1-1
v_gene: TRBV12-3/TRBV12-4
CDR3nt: TGTGCCAGCAGATCTACCTGGGGCCTGAACACTGAAGCTTTCTTT
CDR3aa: CASRSTWGLNTEAFF

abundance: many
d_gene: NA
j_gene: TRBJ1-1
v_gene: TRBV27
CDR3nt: TGTGCCAGCAGTCCCGGTGGGGTCGCTGAAGCTTTCTTT
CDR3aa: CASSPGGVAEAFF

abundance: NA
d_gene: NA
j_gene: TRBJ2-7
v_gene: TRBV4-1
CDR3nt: TGCGCCAGCAGCCAAGTAAAGGGGTCGGCCGAGCAGTACTTC
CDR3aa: CASSQVKGSAEQYF

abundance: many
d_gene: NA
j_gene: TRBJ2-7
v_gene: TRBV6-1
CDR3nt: TGTGCCAGCAGTCAAGCTACCACCCCCGATCACGAGCAGTACTTC
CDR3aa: CASSQATTPDHEQYF

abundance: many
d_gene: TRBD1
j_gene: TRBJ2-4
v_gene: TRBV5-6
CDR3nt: TGTGCCAGCAAGCATGGACAGGTAGCCAAAAACATTCAGTACTTC
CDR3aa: CASKHGQVAKNIQYF

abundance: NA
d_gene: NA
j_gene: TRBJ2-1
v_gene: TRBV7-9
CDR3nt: TGTGCCAGCAGCCTCGACGGCCGCCACAATGAGCAGTTCTTC
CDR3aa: CASSLDGRHNEQFF

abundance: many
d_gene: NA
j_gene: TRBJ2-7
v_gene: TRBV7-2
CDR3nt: TGTGCCAGCAGTCGTGGGATGGGGCGCGAGCAGTACTTC
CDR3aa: CASSRGMGREQYF

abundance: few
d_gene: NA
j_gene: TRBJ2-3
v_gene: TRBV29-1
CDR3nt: TGCAGCCCGCGAAAGGACCTCACAGATACGCAGTATTTT
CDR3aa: CSPRKDLTDTQYF

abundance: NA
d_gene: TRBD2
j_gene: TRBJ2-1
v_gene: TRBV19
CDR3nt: TGTGCCAGTAGTAGGCGAGGGGTAGCGGGGGCTAGTTACAATGAGCAGTTCTTC
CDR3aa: CASSRRGVAGASYNEQFF

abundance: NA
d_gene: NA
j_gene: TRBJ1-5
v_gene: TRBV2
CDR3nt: TGTGCCAGCGGGATTCAGGGGCTACAGCCCCAGCATTTT
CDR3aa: CASGIQGLQPQHF

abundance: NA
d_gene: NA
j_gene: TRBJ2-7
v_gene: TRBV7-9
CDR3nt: TGTGCCAGCAGCTTTCGGGTCGGTGACCGAGGGCTCTCCTACGAGCAGTACTTC
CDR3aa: CASSFRVGDRGLSYEQYF

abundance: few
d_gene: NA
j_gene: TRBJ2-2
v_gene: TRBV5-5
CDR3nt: TGTGCCAGCAGCTTGGTTCCCGGGGGTCGGACCGGGGAGCTGTTTTTT
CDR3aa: CASSLVPGGRTGELFF

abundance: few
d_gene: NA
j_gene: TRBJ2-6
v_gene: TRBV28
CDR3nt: TGTGCCAGCAGTTTATTCGTGGGAGCTGGGGCCAACGTCCTGACTTTC
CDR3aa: CASSLFVGAGANVLTF

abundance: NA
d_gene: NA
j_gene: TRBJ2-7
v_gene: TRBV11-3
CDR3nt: TGTGCCAGCAGCTTTTCGGGTCTCGCCGGGGACGAGCAGTACTTC
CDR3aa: CASSFSGLAGDEQYF

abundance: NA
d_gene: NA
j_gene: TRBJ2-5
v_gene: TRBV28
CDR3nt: TGTGCCAGCAGTTTGGGTAGGGATTCCCTTGAGACCCAGTACTTC
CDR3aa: CASSLGRDSLETQYF

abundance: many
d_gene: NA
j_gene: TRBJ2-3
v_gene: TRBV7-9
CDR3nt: TGTGCCAGCAGCTTAGGGCAGGGCGCAGATACGCAGTATTTT
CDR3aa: CASSLGQGADTQYF

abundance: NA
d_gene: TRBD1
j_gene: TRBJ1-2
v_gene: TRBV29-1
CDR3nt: TGCAGCGTTCCCGCCCGGACAGGGGAATATGGCTACACCTTC
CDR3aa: CSVPARTGEYGYTF

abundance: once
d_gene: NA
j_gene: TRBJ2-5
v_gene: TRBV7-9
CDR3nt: TGTGCCAGCAGCACCTTTAAAGAGACCCAGTACTTC
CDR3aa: CASSTFKETQYF

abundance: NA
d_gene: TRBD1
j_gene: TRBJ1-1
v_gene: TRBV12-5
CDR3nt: TGTGCTAGTGGCCGCGGACAGGGCTCATACACTGAAGCTTTCTTT
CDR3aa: CASGRGQGSYTEAFF

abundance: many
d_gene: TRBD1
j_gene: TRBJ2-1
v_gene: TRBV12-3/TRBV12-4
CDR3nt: TGTGCCAGCAGCCCGGGACAGGGGGCCTACAATGAGCAGTTCTTC
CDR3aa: CASSPGQGAYNEQFF

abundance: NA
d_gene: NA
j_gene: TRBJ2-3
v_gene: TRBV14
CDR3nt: TGTGCCAGCAGCCACAGCGCGTGGGGTCCTAGCACAGATACGCAGTATTTT
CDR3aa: CASSHSAWGPSTDTQYF

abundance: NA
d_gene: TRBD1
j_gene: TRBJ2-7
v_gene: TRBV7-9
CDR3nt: TGTGCCAGCAGCGGATGGGACAGCACTACCTACGAGCAGTACTTC
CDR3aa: CASSGWDSTTYEQYF

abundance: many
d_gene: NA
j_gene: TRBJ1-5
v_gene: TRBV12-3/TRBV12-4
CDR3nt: TGTGCCAGCAGTTTAGGACAGATCAATCAGCCCCAGCATTTT
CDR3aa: CASSLGQINQPQHF

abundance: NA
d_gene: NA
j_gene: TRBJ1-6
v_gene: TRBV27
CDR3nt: TGTGCCAGCAGTTTGTGGACAGTTGATTCACCCCTCCACTTT
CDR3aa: CASSLWTVDSPLHF

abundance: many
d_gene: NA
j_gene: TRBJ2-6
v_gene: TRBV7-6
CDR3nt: TGTGCCAGCAGCTTCTTTCAGGGAGCAGGGGCCAACGTCCTGACTTTC
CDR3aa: CASSFFQGAGANVLTF

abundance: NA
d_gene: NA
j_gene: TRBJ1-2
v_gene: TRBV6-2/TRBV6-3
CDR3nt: TGTGCCAGCAGGTTAGACAGCACGGTTGGCTACACCTTC
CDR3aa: CASRLDSTVGYTF

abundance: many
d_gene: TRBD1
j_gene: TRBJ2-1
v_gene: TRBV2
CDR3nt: TGTGCCAGCAGTGAGGGCAGGGGGTTATACAATGAGCAGTTCTTC
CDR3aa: CASSEGRGLYNEQFF

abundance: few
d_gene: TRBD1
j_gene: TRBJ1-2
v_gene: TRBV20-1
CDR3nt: TGCAGTGCCCCAGGGCAGGGGGACTATGGCTACACCTTC
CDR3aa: CSAPGQGDYGYTF

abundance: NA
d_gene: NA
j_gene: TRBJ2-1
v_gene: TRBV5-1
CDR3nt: TGCGCCAGCAGCCAGTGGAGGCCCTACAATGAGCAGTTCTTC
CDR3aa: CASSQWRPYNEQFF

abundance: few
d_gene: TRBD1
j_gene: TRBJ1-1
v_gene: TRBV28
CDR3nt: TGTGCCAGCAGTATTTATACGACAGGGGGTAACACTGAAGCTTTCTTT
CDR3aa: CASSIYTTGGNTEAFF

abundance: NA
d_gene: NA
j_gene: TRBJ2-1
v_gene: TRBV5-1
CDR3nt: TGCGCCAGCAGCCTGGGCCATCAGGGAGTTCCCTACAATGAGCAGTTCTTC
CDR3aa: CASSLGHQGVPYNEQFF

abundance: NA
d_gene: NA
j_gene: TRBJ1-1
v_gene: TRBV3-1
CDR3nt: TGTGCCAGCAGCCACGGCAGGGGTATCACTGAAGCTTTCTTT
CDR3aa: CASSHGRGITEAFF

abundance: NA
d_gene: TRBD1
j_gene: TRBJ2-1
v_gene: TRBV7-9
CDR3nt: TGTGCCAGCAGCTCGGGACAGTATTACAATGAGCAGTTCTTC
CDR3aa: CASSSGQYYNEQFF

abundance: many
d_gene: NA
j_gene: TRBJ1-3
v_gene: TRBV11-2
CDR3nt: TGTGCCAGCAGCCCTCCGGGACACTCTGGAAACACCATATATTTT
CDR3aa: CASSPPGHSGNTIYF

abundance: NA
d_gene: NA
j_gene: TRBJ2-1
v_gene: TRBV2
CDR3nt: TGTGCCAGCAGTGAAGACCCAGAGAGACACCGTGAGCAGTTCTTC
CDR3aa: CASSEDPERHREQFF

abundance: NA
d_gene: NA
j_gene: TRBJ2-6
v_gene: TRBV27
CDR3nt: TGTGCCAGCAGTCCCCTTAAGGGGGCTGGGGCCAACGTCCTGACTTTC
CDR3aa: CASSPLKGAGANVLTF